The rows below give T cell receptor beta chains drawn from one sample of a study of shared clonotypes between healthy human individuals. The table came from immunoSEQ multiplex PCR; TCRdb's copy has only in-frame clones and leaves some out. The sample has about 980,000 clones, 76% seen once. The sample consisted of memory CD4+ T cells sorted from blood. The receptor set was obtained from a man aged 18 to 29 in good health. The CDR3 runs from the conserved cysteine through the conserved F or W. D genes are given only for firm matches. Not every row has a clone size; where given, it reads once, few, many or a size class.

V	size	D	J	CDR3	DNA
TRBV4-1	NA	TRBD2	TRBJ2-1	CASSQMGLAGKNEQFF	TGCGCCAGCAGCCAAATGGGACTAGCGGGAAAGAATGAGCAGTTCTTC
TRBV2	NA	TRBD2	TRBJ2-2	CAGSLAGGPFGELFF	TGTGCCGGCTCACTAGCGGGAGGCCCGTTTGGGGAGCTGTTTTTT
TRBV10-1	few	TRBD1	TRBJ2-5	CASSGGQGGKQETQYF	TGCGCCAGCAGTGGCGGACAGGGGGGAAAACAAGAGACCCAGTACTTC
TRBV7-9	many	TRBD1	TRBJ2-2	CASSLGTGRTGELFF	TGTGCCAGCAGCTTAGGGACAGGGCGCACCGGGGAGCTGTTTTTT
TRBV7-2	NA	TRBD1	TRBJ2-7	CASSLRTGGYEQYF	TGTGCCAGCAGCCTCCGGACAGGGGGCTACGAGCAGTACTTC
TRBV7-9	NA	NA	TRBJ1-1	CASSSRAGKNTEAFF	TGTGCCAGCAGCTCCCGGGCGGGGAAGAACACTGAAGCTTTCTTT
TRBV18	few	NA	TRBJ2-7	CASSPGTGNEQYF	TGTGCCAGCTCACCCGGGACCGGAAACGAGCAGTACTTC
TRBV27	few	NA	TRBJ1-6	CASSLEGFRSPLHF	TGTGCCAGCAGTTTAGAAGGTTTCCGTTCACCCCTCCACTTT
TRBV6-6	few	TRBD2	TRBJ2-7	CASSPRLAGGHEQYF	TGTGCCAGCAGTCCCAGACTAGCGGGAGGGCACGAGCAGTACTTC
TRBV9	NA	TRBD1	TRBJ1-4	CASSRGQGRGKLFF	TGTGCCAGCAGCCGTGGACAGGGAAGAGGAAAACTGTTTTTT
TRBV7-2	NA	TRBD2	TRBJ2-1	CASSLAPTSGGNEQFF	TGTGCCAGCAGCTTAGCGCCGACTAGCGGAGGCAATGAGCAGTTCTTC
TRBV9	NA	NA	TRBJ1-6	CASSSQSYNSPLHF	TGTGCCAGCAGTAGTCAATCCTATAATTCACCCCTCCACTTT
TRBV9	NA	NA	TRBJ2-6	CASSVRTAGANVLTF	TGTGCCAGCAGCGTAAGGACGGCTGGGGCCAACGTCCTGACTTTC
TRBV27	NA	NA	TRBJ1-2	CASRPTEHGYTF	TGTGCCAGCAGACCGACAGAACATGGCTACACCTTC
TRBV6-6	once	NA	TRBJ2-7	CASSYGHYEQYF	TGTGCCAGCAGTTACGGTCACTACGAGCAGTACTTC
TRBV5-1	few	NA	TRBJ1-2	CASSLGQFYGYTF	TGCGCCAGCAGCTTGGGACAGTTCTATGGCTACACCTTC
TRBV19	NA	TRBD1	TRBJ1-1	CASTEQGAHTEAFF	TGTGCCAGTACCGAACAGGGGGCTCACACTGAAGCTTTCTTT
TRBV27	NA	NA	TRBJ1-2	CASSPRGREVYTF	TGTGCCAGCAGTCCCAGAGGAAGGGAGGTGTACACCTTC
TRBV6-6	NA	TRBD1	TRBJ2-7	CAGRQGNEQYF	TGTGCCGGTAGACAGGGGAACGAGCAGTACTTC
TRBV6-1	NA	NA	TRBJ1-2	CASRGGLGGYTF	TGTGCCAGTAGGGGGGGGCTAGGAGGCTACACCTTC
TRBV4-1	NA	TRBD2	TRBJ2-1	CASSRTSGRYNEQFF	TGCGCCAGCAGCCGTACTAGCGGGAGATACAATGAGCAGTTCTTC
TRBV5-1	NA	NA	TRBJ2-7	CASSLAGSSFEQYF	TGCGCCAGCAGCTTGGCAGGCAGTTCTTTCGAGCAGTACTTC
TRBV28	few	TRBD1	TRBJ1-2	CASSPPQGGTYGYTF	TGTGCCAGCAGTCCCCCCCAGGGGGGCACCTATGGCTACACCTTC
TRBV11-2	NA	NA	TRBJ2-7	CASSLPLNEPGRSYEQYF	TGTGCCAGCAGCTTGCCACTAAATGAGCCGGGACGGTCCTACGAGCAGTACTTC
TRBV28	NA	NA	TRBJ2-4	CASTLSTAKNIQYF	TGTGCCAGCACCCTGTCGACAGCCAAAAACATTCAGTACTTC
TRBV5-1	NA	NA	TRBJ2-1	CASSSGTSSYNEQFF	TGCGCCAGCAGCTCCGGGACAAGCTCCTACAATGAGCAGTTCTTC
TRBV25-1	NA	NA	TRBJ1-1	CASSAPQGSEAFF	TGTGCCAGCAGTGCCCCACAGGGATCTGAAGCTTTCTTT
TRBV27	NA	NA	TRBJ2-7	CASSLSLVGSYEQYF	TGTGCCAGCAGTTTAAGCCTCGTCGGCTCCTACGAGCAGTACTTC
TRBV30	NA	NA	TRBJ2-5	CASQGDREQYF	TGTGCCTCGCAAGGGGACCGGGAGCAGTACTTC
TRBV5-1	NA	NA	TRBJ1-2	CASSLSGRANTF	TGCGCCAGCAGCTTGTCAGGGAGGGCAAACACCTTC
TRBV30	NA	NA	TRBJ1-2	CACVSYGYTF	TGTGCCTGCGTCTCCTATGGCTACACCTTC
TRBV2	many	TRBD1	TRBJ2-7	CASSERGQGAEQYF	TGTGCCAGCAGTGAGCGGGGACAGGGGGCCGAGCAGTACTTC
TRBV14	few	NA	TRBJ1-2	CASSQDSRLSTFRYTF	TGTGCCAGCAGCCAAGACTCGCGGCTGTCAACCTTCCGCTACACCTTC
TRBV5-1	NA	NA	TRBJ2-3	CASSLVLAGSTDTQYF	TGCGCCAGCAGCTTGGTTTTAGCCGGTTCCACAGATACGCAGTATTTT
TRBV5-1	once	NA	TRBJ2-2	CASSLDTSGELFF	TGCGCCAGCAGCTTGGACACTTCCGGGGAGCTGTTTTTT
TRBV6-1	few	NA	TRBJ2-5	CASTTAGAGTQYF	TGTGCCAGCACCACCGCTGGGGCTGGGACCCAGTACTTC
TRBV5-1	NA	NA	TRBJ1-1	CASSLSSQYTEAFF	TGCGCCAGCAGCCTCTCCTCCCAGTACACTGAAGCTTTCTTT
TRBV25-1	NA	NA	TRBJ1-2	CATRGFRDGGYTF	TGTGCCACTCGGGGATTCAGGGACGGTGGCTACACCTTC
TRBV27	NA	TRBD2	TRBJ2-1	CASSLSILAGGYNEQFF	TGTGCCAGCAGTTTATCGATACTAGCGGGAGGCTACAATGAGCAGTTCTTC
TRBV12-5	NA	NA	TRBJ2-1	CASGLGTSGVTDEQFF	TGTGCTAGTGGTTTGGGGACGAGTGGAGTTACCGATGAGCAGTTCTTC